This record covers a single T cell receptor (beta chain). Since the CDR3 does not end with the conserved phenylalanine or tryptophan, this likely comes from a read error. TCRdb ran MiXCR on the 5' RACE reads and lists one entry per CDR3 protein. The data show about 70,000 distinct CDR3 sequences, 8% to 9.5% seen once. This CDR3 comprises 13 residues. Trimming took 8 bases from V and 7 from J; bases not matched to a gene: 9. Germline assignment: CDR1 MDHEN and CDR2 SYDVKM. This entry is derived from a study of spatial heterogeneity in lung cancer. Study-wide context: Alpha-chain sequences were detected in numbers that were consistently lower than beta-chain sequences.

The time point here: blood at routine non-recurrence follow-up after resection. The input for sequencing was PBMCs, taken at follow-up. The rearrangement links TRBV28 to TRBJ2-7; 9 nucleotides match TRBD1. The TCR originated in a female donor with early-stage non-small cell lung cancer. The CDR3 protein is CASSTGTGTEQYY. CDR3 coding DNA: TGTGCCAGCTCTACCGGGACAGGGACAGAGCAGTACTAC.